The entry below describes one T cell receptor (beta chain). Its antigen remains unidentified. This entry is derived from a study of OX40 agonist ivuxolimab in advanced cancers. On the study more broadly: Across the patients, intravenous ivuxolimab was delivered every 2 weeks at 0.01 to 10 mg/kg.

Trimming took 2 bases from V and 6 from J; bases not matched to a gene: 3. The length of the CDR3 is 16 residues. Germline V gene sequence: CDR1 KGHSH, CDR2 LQKENI. Overall study findings and caveats: In a subset of nonresponders, normalized T-cell clonal expansion was also low. Blood T cells, both CD4+ and CD8+, expanded clonally by week 6 at 0.1 to 3.0 mg/kg.

Clones were read by immunoSEQ multiplex PCR, and TCRdb kept only the in-frame ones, dropping some. Of over 65,000 clones in the sample, about 88% were seen once. J is TRBJ2-3 and V is TRBV18; 15 bases align to TRBD2. Source: CD4+ or CD8+ T cells sorted from blood, taken in a trial of the OX40 agonist ivuxolimab. This TCR was recovered from an adult with an advanced solid tumor such as melanoma, head and neck, liver or kidney cancer. DNA for the CDR3: TGTGCCAGCTCACCAGGAGGACTAGCGGGAGGGGATACGCAGTATTTT. Translating gives CASSPGGLAGGDTQYF. Full variable domain (missing parts from reference TRBV18 and TRBJ2-3): NAGVMQNPRHLVRRRGQEARLRCSPMKGHSHVYWYRQLPEEGLKFMVYLQKENIIDESGMPKERFSAEFPKEGPSILRIQQVVRGDSAAYFCASSPGGLAGGDTQYFGPGTRLTVL.